What follows describes a single T cell receptor (beta chain). Its antigen is not identified. The data derive from a study of cytomegalovirus exposure and HLA in healthy donors. Broader study findings: The sole available immune exposure information was CMV serostatus. Relative to the roughly 640-donor mean, N-insertions were reportedly fewer in an Asian-associated ancestry cluster in a later analysis. The study listed under 200 cytomegalovirus-associated TCR beta chains.

PCR involved 60 Vbeta and 13 Jbeta primers. Clones were sequenced by immunoSEQ multiplex PCR, and TCRdb holds only the in-frame ones, with some missing. Of about 150,000 clones listed, around 80% are singletons. The source of this sequence is a woman aged 45-59 years in good health and CMV-seropositive. Material for sequencing was PBMCs.

CDR3 residues: CASSSAGNLIGEAFF. Written as DNA, the CDR3 is TGTGCCAGCAGTTCGGCCGGGAATCTAATAGGTGAAGCTTTCTTT. The V and J genes are TRBV6-5 and TRBJ1-1; D is undetermined. Germline V gene sequence: CDR1 MNHEY, CDR2 SVGAGI. CDR3 length: 15 amino acids. Trimming removed 4 bases at V and 7 bases at J, with 19 bases between.